The subject of this entry is one T cell receptor (beta chain). CDR1 and CDR2 from the germline V gene are LGHDT and YNNKEL (reference sequence). The CDR3 spans 15 residues. The V gene lost 0 bases and the J gene lost 1 base, with 7 bases spanning the gap. The data were taken from a study of blood T cell repertoires in COVID-19. Study context: PBMCs, B-cell-depleted T cells, or T cells provided the cDNA or gDNA that made up the material.

Produced via immunoSEQ multiplex PCR; TCRdb's table is partial and in-frame only. The repertoire has about 40,000 clones, roughly four fifths of them found once; the top ten carry 24%. This receptor was identified in a human donor with acute or convalescent COVID-19. The donor label of this sample is uncertain. The chain couples TRBV3-1 (or the pseudogene TRBV3-2) to TRBJ1-3; no clear D. Sequencing input: peripheral blood. CDR3 bases: TGTGCCAGCAGCCAAGATCACGGGTCTGGAAACACCATATATTTT. Translating it yields CASSQDHGSGNTIYF.